This TCR beta chain was identified in a study of cytomegalovirus exposure and HLA in healthy donors. General study findings and limits: Available immune exposure information was restricted to CMV serostatus only. The authors confirmed in vitro that a few CMV-associated chains were specific for CMV antigens. According to an earlier analysis, most TCR beta V segments yielded productive rearrangements about 87% or about 30% of the time. Per published reports, the classifier diagnosed cytomegalovirus status with high specificity and sensitivity.

This PCR relied on a set of 60 Vbeta primers and 13 Jbeta primers. This table comes from immunoSEQ multiplex PCR, and its TCRdb copy is limited to in-frame clones, with some not included. Of about 130,000 clones detected, 75% to 85% appear once; the ten largest clones hold around 3.6%. The CDR3 has 15 residues. Germline V gene data show CDR1 as SNHLY and CDR2 as FYNNEI. Losses at the gene ends were 4 bases for V and 3 bases for J; bases not matched to a gene: 6. A note on this clone: The antigen remains undetermined.

This TCR derives from a man aged 35 to 55 in good health and CMV-seronegative. The sequencing sample was made of PBMCs. The V call is TRBV2, the J call TRBJ2-5; 9 nucleotides agree with TRBD2. CDR3 protein: CASSASGATKETQYF. The CDR3 DNA reads as TGTGCCAGCAGTGCTAGCGGGGCGACTAAAGAGACCCAGTACTTC.